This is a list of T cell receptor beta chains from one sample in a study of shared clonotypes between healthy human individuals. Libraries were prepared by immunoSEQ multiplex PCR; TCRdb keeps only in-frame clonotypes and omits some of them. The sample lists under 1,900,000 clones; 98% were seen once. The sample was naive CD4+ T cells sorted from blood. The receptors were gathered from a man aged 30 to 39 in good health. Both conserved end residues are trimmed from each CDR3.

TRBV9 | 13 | ASSPTGTTGNTIY
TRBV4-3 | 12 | ASSQDLRGETQY
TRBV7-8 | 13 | VSSRPTGGQETQY
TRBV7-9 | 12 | ASSFRVVANEQF
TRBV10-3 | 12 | AISVRGDNQPQH
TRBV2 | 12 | ASSVGQGGNTIY
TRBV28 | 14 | ASSLRGRADHNEQF
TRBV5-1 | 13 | ASSLEGQGNTEAF
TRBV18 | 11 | ASSPGGPWEQY
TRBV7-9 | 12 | ASSFIQVQETQY
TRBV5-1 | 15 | ASSLAGLADSYNEQF
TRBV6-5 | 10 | ASSLRGGEQY
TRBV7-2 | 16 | ASSRLQHGLAGALEQY
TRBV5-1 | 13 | ASSWERGLDTEAF
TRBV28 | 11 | AVHRGLGEKLF
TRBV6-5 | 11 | ASRGTANNEQF
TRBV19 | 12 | ASSIPGLADTQY
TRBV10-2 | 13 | ASSESAALRDTQY
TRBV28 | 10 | ATRNGAYGYT
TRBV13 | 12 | ASSLGEGRYEAF
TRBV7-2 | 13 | ASSVGRESQETQY
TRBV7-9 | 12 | ASSLRDAVNEQF
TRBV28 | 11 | ASRTGGRTEAF
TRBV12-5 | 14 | ASGQGTSGNTGELF
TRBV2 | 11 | ANRRRGAETQY
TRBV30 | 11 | AWGTGNYQPQH
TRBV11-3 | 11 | ASSFGVSDTQY
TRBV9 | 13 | ASSVATGIEETQY
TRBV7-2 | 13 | ASSFSLAGSYEQY
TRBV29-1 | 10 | SAKDRTYEQY